The clone carrying this T cell receptor beta chain has just one count. The sample comes from a study of blood T cell repertoires in COVID-19. Germline CDR1 is SEHNR and CDR2 is FQNEAQ (reference sequence). The length of the CDR3 is 14 residues. V shed 5 bases and J 5 bases; nucleotides not matched to a gene: 5. During active infection, Seattle patients enrolled and were then monitored through disease. Libraries were prepared by immunoSEQ multiplex PCR; TCRdb keeps only in-frame clonotypes and omits some of them. The repertoire has under 250,000 clones, more than 75% of them found once; the top ten carry roughly 6.2%.

The sequence was obtained from a woman older than 75 with COVID-19, enrolled during active disease. The genes are TRBV7-9 and TRBJ1-4; the match to TRBD1 covers 7 bases. The sequenced sample was peripheral blood. The CDR3 loop is CASSPGQSNEKLFF. The CDR3 bases are TGTGCCAGCAGCCCGGGACAGTCGAATGAAAAACTGTTTTTT.